The 22 T cell receptor beta chains below were found in one sample sequenced in a study of PD-1 blockade in classical Hodgkin lymphoma. Profiling relied on immunoSEQ multiplex PCR, and the TCRdb table lists in-frame clones only, not all of them. The sample carries 2,500 to 3,500 clones, roughly 60% recorded once. After autologous stem cell transplantation all patients relapsed, and prior brentuximab vedotin exposure differed between cohorts. From thawed PBMCs, magnetic negative selection was used to isolate the CD8+ T cells. The material was CD8+ T cells from blood, obtained at baseline. The receptor source for this set is a human donor with classical Hodgkin lymphoma.

The gene calls are TRBV7-9 and TRBJ2-3; tentatively, D is TRBD1 (6 bases). The CDR3 runs to 16 residues. The V end lost 6 bases, the J end lost 6 bases, and 22 bases lay between the germline ends. CDR1 and CDR2 from the germline V gene are SEHNR and FQNEAQ (reference sequence). The CDR3 bases are TGTGCCAGCAGAACAGGAGGCAGGGGATGGGCGGATACGCAGTATTTT. Translated: CASRTGGRGWADTQYF.

The chain recombines TRBV10-2 with TRBJ2-5; 7 bases agree with TRBD1. The J call may be incorrect, as the DNA end agrees better with TRBJ2-7. Germline CDR1 is WSHSY and CDR2 is SAAADI. This CDR3 contains 16 residues. The CDR3 reads CASRDTYGTADYEQYF. DNA for the CDR3: TGCGCCAGCAGAGATACCTACGGGACAGCAGACTACGAGCAGTACTTC.

The V gene is TRBV7-9, the J gene TRBJ1-1; no reliable D call. The CDR3 runs 12 residues. Germline V gene lookup returns CDR1 SEHNR and CDR2 FQNEAQ (reference sequence). Trimming removed 5 bases at V and 4 bases at J, with 8 bases between. The CDR3 nucleotides read TGTGCCAGCAGCCTGTTTGGCACTGAAGCTTTCTTT. Amino acids: CASSLFGTEAFF.

This chain connects TRBV4-2 to TRBJ2-7, with TRBD1 matching 9 bases. The germline CDR1 and CDR2 sequences are LGHNA and YNFKEQ. Losses at the gene ends were 4 bases for V and 0 bases for J; bases not matched to a gene: 7. CDR3 length equals 16 residues. CDR3 sequence reads: CASSPETQGASYEQYF. The CDR3 region has the DNA TGTGCCAGCAGCCCAGAAACACAGGGGGCCTCCTACGAGCAGTACTTC.

This clone turned up a few times. The chain couples TRBV6-5 to TRBJ2-7; D may be TRBD1 (6 bases). This CDR3 spans 13 amino acids. V dropped 6 bases and J dropped 6 bases, with 15 bases sitting between them. Germline values: CDR1 MNHEY, CDR2 SVGAGI. CDR3 nucleotides: TGTGCCAGCAGAAATCCATCAGGGGCCGAGCAGTACTTC. This sequence encodes CASRNPSGAEQYF.

The rearrangement uses TRBV6-1 and TRBJ1-2, with no clear D. The V gene lost 2 bases and the J gene lost 8 bases, with 12 bases spanning the gap. Germline values: CDR1 MNHNS, CDR2 SASEGT. There are 13 residues in the CDR3. DNA for the CDR3: TGTGCCAGCAGTGAATGGGTAGGGTACGGCTACACCTTC. It is translated as CASSEWVGYGYTF.

The CDR3 here is CASSQAGGAGADEQYF. CDR3 coding DNA: TGTGCCAGCAGCCAAGCCGGGGGGGCGGGAGCAGACGAGCAGTACTTC. This sequence joins TRBV4-2 and TRBJ2-7; 8 bases are shared with TRBD2. Germline V lookup: CDR1 LGHNA, CDR2 YNFKEQ. The CDR3 is 16 residues long. J lost 5 bases, V lost 1 base, and 10 bases had no gene match.

This chain connects TRBV7-9 to TRBJ2-5; D is perhaps TRBD1 (6 bases). V gave up 4 bases and J gave up 7 bases, with 16 bases separating them. Germline CDR1 reads SEHNR; CDR2 reads FQNEAQ (reference sequence). This CDR3 spans 14 amino acids. This CDR3 reads CASSSDSTWGTQYF. CDR3 DNA sequence: TGTGCCAGCAGCTCGGACAGTACTTGGGGGACCCAGTACTTC.

The chain is built from TRBV5-1 and TRBJ2-7, with D possibly being TRBD2 (5 bases). The germline V gene encodes CDR1 SGHRS and CDR2 YFSETQ. This CDR3 contains 15 residues. The V gene lost 4 bases and the J gene lost 3 bases, with 17 bases spanning the gap. CDR3 region: CASSGRGPWGYEQYF. The CDR3 nucleotides are TGCGCCAGCAGCGGCCGGGGTCCGTGGGGCTACGAGCAGTACTTC.

V usage is TRBV19 and J usage is TRBJ2-7, with 11 bases identical to TRBD2. From germline, CDR1 is LNHDA and CDR2 SQIVND (reference sequence). The CDR3 loop spans 15 amino acids. V was pared by 3 bases and J by 4 bases, with 5 bases of the junction left unmatched. CDR3 nucleotides: TGTGCCAGTAGTATTGGGCTAGCGGGAGGTTACGAGCAGTACTTC. It yields the protein CASSIGLAGGYEQYF.

The chain combines TRBV29-1 with TRBJ2-7; D uncertain. The germline V gene encodes CDR1 SQVTM and CDR2 ANQGSEA. The V and J ends lost 5 bases and 3 bases respectively, with 8 bases between them. The CDR3 covers 11 residues. The DNA of the CDR3 is TGCAGCGTTCTTGGGGACTACGAGCAGTACTTC. Translating gives CSVLGDYEQYF.

The V and J genes are TRBV10-1 and TRBJ2-3; a weak D match, TRBD2 (7 bases). CDR1 is WNHNN, CDR2 SYGVQD, per germline (reference sequence). The V and J ends lost 1 base and 2 bases respectively, with 10 bases between them. This CDR3 comprises 15 residues. The DNA for the CDR3 is TGCGCCAGCAGTGAGTATGCGGGGGCCACAGATACGCAGTATTTT. Amino acid sequence: CASSEYAGATDTQYF.

This chain links TRBV19 with TRBJ2-1, with D perhaps assigned TRBD1 or TRBD2 (6 bases each). CDR1 is LNHDA, CDR2 SQIVND, per germline (reference sequence). This CDR3 contains 15 residues. V dropped 3 bases and J dropped 9 bases, with 18 bases sitting between them. This CDR3 is CASSIGTGEGGEQFF. CDR3 nucleotides: TGTGCCAGTAGTATTGGGACGGGAGAAGGGGGTGAGCAGTTCTTC.

The chain employs TRBV6-5 and TRBJ1-3; 7 bases agree with TRBD1. From germline, CDR1 is MNHEY and CDR2 SVGAGI. There are 15 residues in the CDR3. Trimming removed 4 bases from V and 2 bases from J; junction bases left unmatched: 5. CDR3 nucleotide sequence: TGTGCCAGCAGTTTGACAGGGTCGACTGGAAACACCATATATTTT. The encoded protein is CASSLTGSTGNTIYF.

This clone turned up a few times. The V gene is TRBV7-9, the J gene TRBJ2-1; 9 bases fit TRBD1. Germline CDR1 reads SEHNR; CDR2 reads FQNEAQ (reference sequence). There are 17 residues in the CDR3. With 5 bases clipped from V and 3 bases from J, the junction kept 11 bases outside the gene matches. CDR3 amino acids: CASSPEGQGLFYNEQFF. The CDR3 DNA reads TGTGCCAGCAGCCCAGAGGGACAGGGACTTTTCTACAATGAGCAGTTCTTC.

This clone was seen only a few times. The chain carries TRBV11-2 and TRBJ2-5; possible D gene TRBD2, 5 bases. V was shortened by 0 bases and J by 3 bases, with 11 bases between the two germline ends. Germline V gives CDR1 SGHAT, CDR2 FQNNGV. The CDR3 sequence is 15 residues long. Here the CDR3 reads CASSLDGGYKETQYF. Here the CDR3 DNA reads TGTGCCAGCAGCTTAGACGGAGGTTACAAAGAGACCCAGTACTTC.

The chain recombines TRBV27 with TRBJ2-1; 7 bases match TRBD2. Trimming cost V 7 bases and J 0 bases; bases outside gene matches: 12. The CDR3 extends over 17 amino acids. Germline CDR1 and CDR2: MNHEY and SMNVEV (reference sequence). Here the CDR3 reads CASMGGDYGSSYNEQFF. DNA for the CDR3: TGTGCCAGCATGGGAGGGGACTATGGGAGCTCCTACAATGAGCAGTTCTTC.

J is TRBJ2-7 and V is TRBV4-2; 8 bases align to TRBD2. The length of the CDR3 is 16 residues. V shed 5 bases, J shed 3 bases, and the junction held 12 bases outside the gene matches. Germline CDR1 reads LGHNA; CDR2 reads YNFKEQ. The DNA of the CDR3 is TGTGCCAGCAGCTTGATGGCTAGCGGGCTCGTCTACGAGCAGTACTTC. Translation gives CASSLMASGLVYEQYF.

This clone was seen only once. This rearrangement joins TRBV27 to TRBJ2-7; TRBD1 matches 8 bases. Germline loops: CDR1 MNHEY, CDR2 SMNVEV (reference sequence). The CDR3 is made up of 14 amino acids. The J segment lost 6 bases and the V segment lost 6 bases, leaving 10 bases of the junction unmatched. Here the CDR3 DNA reads TGTGCCAGCAGCCCGACAGGGGTACTTCGCGAGCAGTACTTC. As protein: CASSPTGVLREQYF.

The rearrangement joins TRBV7-6 to TRBJ2-1; tentative D call: TRBD2 (5 bases). CDR1 and CDR2 (germline): SGHVS, FNYEAQ. Trimming pared 7 bases from V and 0 bases from J, leaving 10 bases between. The CDR3 spans 14 residues. The CDR3 DNA sequence: TGTGCCAGCACCCTTGGGAGCTCCTACAATGAGCAGTTCTTC. Translating gives CASTLGSSYNEQFF. The full variable domain, completed using reference TRBV7-6 and TRBJ2-1, is GAGVSQSPRYKVTKRGQDVALRCDPISGHVSLYWYRQALGQGPEFLTYFNYEAQQDKSGLPNDRFSAERPEGSISTLTIQRTEQRDSAMYRCASTLGSSYNEQFFGPGTRLTVL.

The chain employs TRBV5-4 and TRBJ2-7; 7 bases are a match to TRBD1. CDR3 size: 14 residues. From germline, CDR1 is SGHNT and CDR2 YYREEE (reference sequence). The J segment lost 0 bases and the V segment lost 2 bases, leaving 2 bases of the junction unmatched. CDR3 residues: CASSFGTVSYEQYF. The CDR3 DNA reads as TGTGCCAGCAGCTTCGGGACAGTCTCCTACGAGCAGTACTTC.

The J gene is TRBJ2-7, the V gene TRBV28; TRBD2 matches at 9 bases. The V and J ends lost 7 bases and 0 bases, in that order; junction bases with no gene match: 4. The CDR3 runs 14 residues. Germline V CDR1 and CDR2: MDHEN, SYDVKM. CDR3 coding DNA: TGTGCCAGCACCCTAGCGGGAAGCTCCTACGAGCAGTACTTC. It encodes CASTLAGSSYEQYF.